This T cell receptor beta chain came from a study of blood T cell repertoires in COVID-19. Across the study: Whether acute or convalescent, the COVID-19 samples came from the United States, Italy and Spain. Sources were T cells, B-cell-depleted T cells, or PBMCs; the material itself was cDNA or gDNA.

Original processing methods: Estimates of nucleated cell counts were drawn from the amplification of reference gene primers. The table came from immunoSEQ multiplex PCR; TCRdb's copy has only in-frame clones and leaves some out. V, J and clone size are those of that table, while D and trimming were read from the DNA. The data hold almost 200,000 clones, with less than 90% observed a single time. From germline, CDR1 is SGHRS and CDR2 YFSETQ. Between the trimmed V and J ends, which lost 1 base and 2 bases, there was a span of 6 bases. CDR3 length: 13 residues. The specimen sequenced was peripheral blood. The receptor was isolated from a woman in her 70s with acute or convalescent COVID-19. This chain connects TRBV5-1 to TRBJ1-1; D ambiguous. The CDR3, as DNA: TGCGCCAGCAGCTTGCACGGTAACACTGAAGCTTTCTTT. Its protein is CASSLHGNTEAFF.